The subject of this entry is one T cell receptor (beta chain). The target antigen is unknown. The data are from a study of response to subunit inactivated influenza vaccine. Study-level points and caveats: Only a handful of new T cells, the authors suggested, are recruited with each seasonal influenza vaccination.

The J segment lost 6 bases and the V segment lost 3 bases, leaving 13 bases of the junction unmatched. CDR3 length equals 16 residues. Germline V gives CDR1 SGDLS, CDR2 YYNGEE. Via MiXCR, TCRdb re-called the RT-PCR reads, giving one row per CDR3 protein. The sample has more than 550,000 distinct CDR3 sequences; about 12% are singletons. The chain uses TRBV9 and TRBJ2-7, with 9 nucleotides matching TRBD1. Sequences were derived from PBMCs from blood, sampled on the day of vaccination. The clonotype originates from a man aged 45-65 years who received an inactivated influenza vaccine. The CDR3 DNA reads as TGTGCCAGCAGCGGTTCCCAATACAGGGGGCTAGGCGAGCAGTACTTC. This codes for CASSGSQYRGLGEQYF.